The 18 T cell receptor beta chains reported below all come from one sample, sequenced in a study of blood T cell repertoires in COVID-19. The data were produced by immunoSEQ multiplex PCR, yet TCRdb's version contains in-frame clones alone and is incomplete. This sample has approximately 280,000 clones, with nearly 90% found just once. Sequencing input: PBMCs or T cells enriched from blood (not recorded which). These receptors were collected from a woman between 18 and 29 years old with acute COVID-19.

The chain recombines TRBV3-1 (or the pseudogene TRBV3-2) with TRBJ2-3; 9 nucleotides align to TRBD2. In germline, CDR1 is LGHDT, CDR2 YNNKEL (reference sequence). The CDR3 length is 16 residues. The ends lost 5 bases at V and 2 bases at J; junction bases unmatched: 8. The CDR3: CASSGIAGVYTDTQYF. As DNA, the CDR3 is TGTGCCAGCAGCGGGATAGCGGGAGTTTACACAGATACGCAGTATTTT.

Comment on this clone: Within the sample, other DNA sequences also encode this same CDR3. The chain couples TRBV24-1 to TRBJ2-5; no definite D call. Trimming cost V 2 bases and J 5 bases, with 5 bases left between them. Germline V lookup: CDR1 KGHDR, CDR2 SFDVKD. The CDR3 is 12 amino acids. The CDR3, as DNA: TGTGCCACCAGTGATTCCAGGGAGACCCAGTACTTC. Protein sequence: CATSDSRETQYF.

The chain is built from TRBV19 and TRBJ1-4, with D maybe TRBD1 (5 bases). Germline CDR1 reads LNHDA; CDR2 reads SQIVND (reference sequence). This CDR3 contains 14 residues. Between the trimmed V and J ends, which lost 9 bases and 0 bases, there was a span of 11 bases. CDR3 coding DNA: TGTGCCAGGCGGGACCCTGCAACTAATGAAAAACTGTTTTTT. This encodes CARRDPATNEKLFF.

This chain connects TRBV7-8 to TRBJ1-4; 8 bases are a match to TRBD1. The CDR3 totals 17 residues. Germline V gene data show CDR1 as SGHVS and CDR2 as FQNEAQ. V was pared by 1 base and J by 4 bases, with 8 bases of the junction left unmatched. The CDR3 spells CASSLGPGGAYNEKLFF. The CDR3 DNA sequence: TGTGCCAGCAGCTTAGGGCCAGGGGGCGCCTATAATGAAAAACTGTTTTTT.

About this clone: One junction end disagrees with the germline gene, perhaps due to a read error. The chain joins TRBV5-3 to TRBJ2-7; D call uncertain. TRBV5-3 is annotated as an ORF whose role is uncertain. The CDR3 covers 14 residues. CDR3 DNA: TGTGCCAGAAGCTTGGATACACCGTCCTCCGAGCAGTACTTC. Its protein product is CARSLDTPSSEQYF.

The chain carries TRBV7-9 and TRBJ2-4; 7 nucleotides line up with TRBD2. The J segment lost 0 bases and the V segment lost 0 bases, leaving 5 bases of the junction unmatched. Germline V lookup: CDR1 SEHNR, CDR2 FQNEAQ (reference sequence). The CDR3 is made up of 17 amino acids. The CDR3 reads CASSLAGLREAKNIQYF. The CDR3, as DNA: TGTGCCAGCAGCTTAGCGGGACTAAGGGAAGCCAAAAACATTCAGTACTTC. The entire variable domain, with the rest obtained from reference TRBV7-9 and TRBJ2-4, is as follows: DTGVSQNPRHKITKRGQNVTFRCDPISEHNRLYWYRQTLGQGPEFLTYFQNEAQLEKSRLLSDRFSAERPKGSFSTLEIQRTEQGDSAMYLCASSLAGLREAKNIQYFGAGTRLSVL.

This chain uses TRBV28 with TRBJ2-3, with 11 bases that match TRBD2. CDR1 and CDR2 (germline): MDHEN, SYDVKM. CDR3 length equals 16 residues. Unmatched junction bases numbered 9, after V lost 7 bases and J lost 3 bases. The CDR3 protein is CASNRLAGKGTDTQYF. Written as DNA, the CDR3 is TGTGCCAGCAATAGACTAGCGGGAAAAGGTACAGATACGCAGTATTTT.

The rearrangement joins TRBV19 to TRBJ2-7; TRBD1 matches at 7 bases. Germline assignment: CDR1 LNHDA and CDR2 SQIVND (reference sequence). The trim removed 3 bases at V and 5 bases at J, leaving 4 bases unmatched. This CDR3 is built from 13 residues. CDR3 loop: CASSMTGTHEQYF. The CDR3 DNA reads as TGTGCCAGTAGTATGACAGGGACCCACGAGCAGTACTTC.

This clone showed up just once. This chain uses TRBV5-1 with TRBJ1-6, with 9 bases that match TRBD1. CDR1 is SGHRS and CDR2 is YFSETQ in the germline V gene. This CDR3 has 16 amino acids. The V gene end was trimmed by 1 base and the J gene end by 5 bases; junction bases not matched to a gene: 4. The CDR3 coding sequence is TGCGCCAGCAGCTTGAGGACAGGGGCCAATAATTCACCCCTCCACTTT. Translated, it gives CASSLRTGANNSPLHF.

This chain uses TRBV18 with TRBJ2-5; 12 positions agree with TRBD2. This CDR3 spans 18 amino acids. CDR1 is KGHSH, CDR2 LQKENI, per germline. V shed 3 bases, J shed 5 bases, and the junction held 13 bases outside the gene matches. CDR3 nucleotide sequence: TGTGCCAGCTCACCGTCCTGGACTAGCGGGACGTCAGGGGAGACCCAGTACTTC. It yields the protein CASSPSWTSGTSGETQYF.

J is TRBJ1-2 and V is TRBV28; 7 bases are shared with TRBD1. Germline V gene lookup returns CDR1 MDHEN and CDR2 SYDVKM. Unmatched junction bases numbered 7, after V lost 8 bases and J lost 4 bases. The CDR3 consists of 13 residues. The CDR3 loop is CASATGDGYGYTF. The CDR3 coding sequence is TGTGCCAGCGCTACAGGGGATGGCTATGGCTACACCTTC.

The chain carries TRBV28 and TRBJ2-1; 10 bases line up with TRBD2. Germline assignment: CDR1 MDHEN and CDR2 SYDVKM. The CDR3 has 13 amino acids. V lost 7 bases to trimming and J lost 15 bases; unmatched junction nucleotides: 12. In DNA, the CDR3 is TGTGCCAGCAAGGGGACTAGCGCAAAAGGGGGGTTCTTC. Protein product: CASKGTSAKGGFF.

The rearrangement links TRBV5-8 to TRBJ1-5; D unclear. The CDR3 runs 16 residues. Germline-derived CDR1 and CDR2 are SGHTS and YDEGEE. V was shortened by 2 bases and J by 2 bases, with 14 bases between the two germline ends. CDR3: CASSLVFASGNQPQHF. CDR3 in DNA: TGTGCCAGCAGCTTAGTGTTTGCGTCGGGCAATCAGCCCCAGCATTTT.

This chain connects TRBV6-5 to TRBJ2-3; D possibly corresponds to TRBD1 (5 bases). V shed 7 bases and J shed 2 bases, with 13 bases lying between them. The CDR3 is 14 amino acids. The germline gives CDR1 MNHEY, CDR2 SVGAGI. The CDR3 protein is CASKMTVTTDTQYF. DNA of the CDR3: TGTGCCAGCAAAATGACAGTAACCACAGATACGCAGTATTTT.

V is TRBV6-5 and J is TRBJ1-5; D possibly corresponds to TRBD1 (6 bases). V was shortened by 7 bases and J by 4 bases, with 11 bases between the two germline ends. The CDR3 consists of 13 residues. CDR1 is MNHEY, CDR2 SVGAGI, per germline. The DNA for the CDR3 is TGTGCCAGCAAGCTACAGGGAAATCAGCCCCAGCATTTT. It is translated as CASKLQGNQPQHF.

V gene TRBV7-2 combines with J gene TRBJ1-1; TRBD1 matches 7 bases. CDR3 length equals 15 residues. The ends lost 6 bases at V and 4 bases at J; junction bases unmatched: 11. Germline V gene data show CDR1 as SGHTA and CDR2 as FQGNSA. CDR3 sequence (DNA): TGTGCCAGCAGTCCTACAGGGGACACGACCACTGAAGCTTTCTTT. This translates into CASSPTGDTTTEAFF.

The chain employs TRBV30 and TRBJ2-1; 11 bases line up with TRBD2. Germline CDR1 is GTSNPN and CDR2 is SVGIG (reference sequence). The CDR3 sequence is 15 residues long. V dropped 5 bases and J dropped 7; count of bases not matched to a gene: 10. The CDR3 DNA sequence: TGTGCCTGGCTCGCAGGGGGACTAGCGGTAAATGAGCAGTTCTTC. Its protein is CAWLAGGLAVNEQFF.

This chain connects TRBV5-4 to TRBJ2-7; 9 bases match TRBD2. Germline V gene lookup returns CDR1 SGHNT and CDR2 YYREEE (reference sequence). CDR3 length: 14 residues. Unmatched junction bases numbered 1, after V lost 1 base and J lost 2 bases. For the CDR3, the DNA is TGTGCCAGCAGCTTGAAGCGGGAGGCCTACGAGCAGTACTTC. Residues: CASSLKREAYEQYF.